This TCR beta chain was identified in a study of blood T cell repertoires in COVID-19. The overall study: Spain, Italy and the United States supplied samples that represented acute and convalescent COVID-19.

Here immunoSEQ multiplex PCR was the method, and the copy in TCRdb shows in-frame clones only, minus some. This sample has around 99,000 clones, with roughly nine tenths found just once. CDR3 length: 13 residues. V lost 5 bases, J lost 8 bases, and 12 bases lay in between. CDR1 and CDR2 from the germline V gene are LNHDA and SQIVND (reference sequence). This TCR derives from a man aged 35 to 55 with active or convalescent COVID-19. This sequence joins TRBV19 and TRBJ1-4; D remains ambiguous. The sequenced sample consisted of peripheral blood. Written as DNA, the CDR3 is TGTGCCAGTAGTTCTTCCTTGGAGGAAAAACTGTTTTTT. It translates to CASSSSLEEKLFF.